Sequencing of this TCR beta chain was carried out in a study of T cell repertoires in cytomegalovirus infection. Study as a whole: Evidence of both CMV infection and a matching HLA type came from public TCR beta signatures.

MiXCR, applied by TCRdb to the reads, yields one record per CDR3 protein. The sample has roughly 120,000 distinct CDR3 sequences, 25% to 35% seen once. A remark on this clonotype: What it binds is unknown.

This CDR3 is 16 amino acids long. CDR1 SGHAT and CDR2 FQNNGV come from the germline V gene. With 7 bases clipped from V and 4 bases from J, the junction kept 13 bases outside the gene matches. Overall study results and limits: CMV-specific TCR beta clonotypes restricted by HLA-C dominated the ex vivo response.

This material consisted of CD8+ T cells from cultured PBMCs, taken from culture after CMV antigen stimulation. The chain carries TRBV11-2 and TRBJ2-5; TRBD2 matches at 9 bases. The sequence came from a human donor in good health (CMV status not recorded). Some clones in this sample may be carry-over from other donors' samples. This chain's CDR3 is CASTFGVRGGGETQYF. CDR3 in DNA: TGTGCCAGCACCTTTGGCGTGCGGGGGGGCGGAGAGACCCAGTACTTC.